This T cell receptor (beta chain) was obtained from a study of cytomegalovirus exposure and HLA in healthy donors. Study-level results: It was approximately 170 TCR beta chains that were listed as cytomegalovirus-associated. Near-uniform donor sequencing depth was presumed by presence/absence analyses.

The germline V gene has CDR1 SGDLS and CDR2 YYNGEE. V shed 4 bases and J shed 7 bases, with 24 bases lying between them. The CDR3 extends over 16 amino acids. This clone was observed a few times. Its target is unknown. It was with 60 Vbeta and 13 Jbeta primers that the PCR ran. In the authors' methods: The authors later counted about 80 million unique TCR beta chains, some 11 million of them shared. Sequencing used immunoSEQ multiplex PCR; TCRdb keeps in-frame clones, though not all of them. Clonal size and the V and J genes are those of that table, whereas D and trimming came from the DNA. The sample has around 200,000 clones; around 80% are singletons.

This TCR came from a girl aged 2-10 years in good health and CMV-seronegative. Sequencing was done on a sample of PBMCs. V is TRBV9 and J is TRBJ2-7; TRBD2 is a possible D gene (5 bases). CDR3: CASSPTRAYGSGEQYF. The CDR3 DNA reads as TGTGCCAGCAGCCCGACGAGGGCCTATGGGTCGGGTGAGCAGTACTTC. Variable domain in full (rest from reference TRBV9 and TRBJ2-7): DSGVTQTPKHLITATGQRVTLRCSPRSGDLSVYWYQQSLDQGLQFLIQYYNGEERAKGNILERFSAQQFPDLHSELNLSSLELGDSALYFCASSPTRAYGSGEQYFGPGTRLTVT.